The entry below describes one T cell receptor beta chain. Its antigen is not known. The data originate from a study of shared clonotypes between healthy human individuals. The wider study: Three plates each covered CD4 naive and memory; CD8 naive two, CD8 memory one.

CDR3 length equals 14 residues. V was pared by 7 bases and J by 8 bases, with 11 bases of the junction left unmatched. The germline CDR1 and CDR2 sequences are SQVTM and ANQGSEA. General study findings and limits: Limitation of the genetic and exposure-history diversity represented came from the few donors.

Source study methods: Filtering differed for immunoSEQ, which gave only junction sequences without quality scores. Produced via immunoSEQ multiplex PCR; TCRdb's table is partial and in-frame only. The V and J calls and the clone size are those of that table, but D and trimming were determined from the DNA. The sample includes some 1,600,000 clones, 95% to 99% of them seen just once. The donors were all Caucasian adults (living in Nashville, Tennessee). The specimen sequenced was naive CD4+ T cells sorted from blood. The sample's subset: CD45RA+ positively selected. The chain joins TRBV29-1 to TRBJ2-1; 10 positions agree with TRBD2. This TCR was recovered from a man aged 25 to 40 in good health. The chain's CDR3 is CSAPPSGRTDEQFF. In nucleotides, the CDR3 is TGCAGCGCGCCCCCTAGCGGGAGAACGGATGAGCAGTTCTTC.